These 16 T cell receptor beta chains share one sample of origin, sequenced in a study of blood T cell repertoires in COVID-19. The method was immunoSEQ multiplex PCR; TCRdb's version includes in-frame clones alone and lacks a portion of them. The repertoire holds some 180,000 clones, with approximately 84% as singletons. Sequenced sample: peripheral blood. These receptors were collected from a man between 65 and 80 years old with active or convalescent COVID-19.

The J gene is TRBJ2-5, the V gene TRBV7-3; 12 bases fit TRBD2. The CDR3 is 15 residues long. CDR1 is SGHTA, CDR2 FQGTGA, per germline. Trimming removed 4 bases from V and 4 bases from J; junction bases left unmatched: 4. CDR3 nucleotides: TGTGCCAGCAGCTCCGAGGGACTAGCGGGAGAGACCCAGTACTTC. Encoded protein: CASSSEGLAGETQYF.

This chain uses TRBV7-2 with TRBJ1-5; D might be TRBD1 (5 bases). CDR3 size: 17 residues. CDR1 SGHTA and CDR2 FQGNSA come from the germline V gene. V was cut by 5 bases and J by 0 bases, with 17 bases left in between. CDR3 loop: CASSQGEVTYSNQPQHF. CDR3 coding DNA: TGTGCCAGCAGCCAAGGGGAGGTCACTTATAGCAATCAGCCCCAGCATTTT.

This chain joins TRBV19 and TRBJ1-2, with a tentative D call TRBD1 (5 bases). The germline CDR1 and CDR2 sequences are LNHDA and SQIVND (reference sequence). This CDR3 has 16 residues. Deletions cut 7 bases from V and 4 bases from J, with 22 bases between. Here the CDR3 reads CASIATASGVTYGYTF. CDR3 coding DNA: TGTGCCAGTATAGCGACAGCAAGCGGGGTCACCTATGGCTACACCTTC.

V usage is TRBV5-1 and J usage is TRBJ2-5; tentative D call: TRBD1 (6 bases). This CDR3 is 13 amino acids long. CDR1 and CDR2 (germline): SGHRS, YFSETQ. Trimming took 5 bases from V and 8 from J, leaving 16 bases between them. CDR3 DNA: TGCGCCAGCAGTTCCGGACAGCTGGAAACCCAGTACTTC. Translation: CASSSGQLETQYF.

This clone was observed once. One end of the junction is discordant with germline, which a read error may explain. The chain is built from TRBV2 and TRBJ2-5; a weak D match, TRBD1 (6 bases). The CDR3 is 14 amino acids. Per the germline V gene, CDR1 is SNHLY and CDR2 is FYNNEI. CDR3 in amino acids: CASSGAGVGETQYF. CDR3 bases: TGTGCCAGTAGTGGGGCAGGGGTAGGGGAGACCCAGTACTTC.

The gene calls are TRBV9 and TRBJ2-5; 11 bases are a match to TRBD1. The ends lost 4 bases at V and 5 bases at J; junction bases unmatched: 10. CDR1 and CDR2 from the germline V gene are SGDLS and YYNGEE. The CDR3 is 16 residues long. The CDR3 region is CASSKGQGAGRETQYF. The CDR3 nucleotides read TGTGCCAGCAGCAAAGGACAGGGGGCTGGTCGGGAGACCCAGTACTTC.

The genes are TRBV7-2 and TRBJ1-2; 10 nucleotides agree with TRBD1. CDR1 and CDR2 from the germline V gene are SGHTA and FQGNSA. J lost 2 bases, V lost 1 base, and 1 base had no gene match. The CDR3 consists of 15 residues. CDR3 amino acids: CASSLVGQGNYGYTF. In nucleotides, the CDR3 is TGTGCCAGCAGCTTAGTGGGACAGGGGAACTATGGCTACACCTTC.

A single count supports this clone. The CDR3 DNA is TGCGCCAGCAGTAGGGACAGGGGGGCAGATACGCAGTATTTT. Protein sequence: CASSRDRGADTQYF. This sequence joins TRBV5-1 and TRBJ2-3, with 11 positions matching TRBD1. Germline lookup yields CDR1 SGHRS and CDR2 YFSETQ. V shed 5 bases, J shed 4 bases, and the junction held 3 bases outside the gene matches. There are 14 residues in the CDR3.

The V and J genes are TRBV19 and TRBJ2-2; 10 bases map to TRBD1. From germline, CDR1 is LNHDA and CDR2 SQIVND (reference sequence). Unmatched junction bases numbered 11, after V lost 10 bases and J lost 6 bases. CDR3 size: 15 residues. CDR3 residues: CATKRAGTGAGELFF. CDR3 sequence (DNA): TGTGCCACTAAAAGAGCCGGGACAGGGGCCGGGGAGCTGTTTTTT.

The chain recombines TRBV18 with TRBJ1-4; TRBD1 might be the D (5 bases). The V end lost 0 bases, the J end lost 4 bases, and 21 bases lay between the germline ends. CDR3 length: 19 residues. The germline gives CDR1 KGHSH, CDR2 LQKENI. CDR3 residues: CASSPPKRLGGAINEKLFF. Written as DNA, the CDR3 is TGTGCCAGCTCACCACCGAAAAGACTGGGCGGGGCAATTAATGAAAAACTGTTTTTT.

The V gene is TRBV19, the J gene TRBJ2-1, with 10 bases identical to TRBD2. The CDR3 totals 15 residues. J gave up 7 bases and V 4 bases, and 7 bases lay outside the gene matches. In germline, CDR1 is LNHDA, CDR2 SQIVND (reference sequence). The CDR3 DNA sequence: TGTGCCAGTAGTACCCTAGCGGGAGCAAGTAATGAGCAGTTCTTC. It translates to CASSTLAGASNEQFF.

The V and J genes are TRBV11-2 and TRBJ2-1, with a weak D call TRBD2 (5 bases). This CDR3 is 16 amino acids long. Germline V gene lookup returns CDR1 SGHAT and CDR2 FQNNGV. V shed 5 bases and J shed 6 bases, with 20 bases lying between them. CDR3 amino acids: CASSLRDRGPFNEQFF. The DNA of the CDR3 is TGTGCCAGCAGCCTCCGGGATCGCGGCCCGTTCAATGAGCAGTTCTTC.

In DNA, the CDR3 is TGTGCCAGCAATCCGGACAGGGTACCTAATGAAAAACTGTTTTTT. This codes for CASNPDRVPNEKLFF. The chain recombines TRBV25-1 with TRBJ1-4; 8 bases are a match to TRBD1. Germline CDR1 and CDR2: MGHDK and SYGVNS. Unmatched junction bases numbered 7, after V lost 7 bases and J lost 3 bases. The CDR3 has 15 amino acids. The whole variable domain, filled in from reference TRBV25-1 and TRBJ1-4, reads EADIYQTPRYLVIGTGKKITLECSQTMGHDKMYWYQQDPGMELHLIHYSYGVNSTEKGDLSSESTVSRIRTEHFPLTLESARPSHTSQYLCASNPDRVPNEKLFFGSGTQLSVL.

The chain carries TRBV5-4 and TRBJ2-7; 10 bases line up with TRBD1. Losses at the gene ends were 4 bases for V and 2 bases for J; bases not matched to a gene: 6. The germline CDR1 and CDR2 sequences are SGHNT and YYREEE (reference sequence). The CDR3 contains 15 residues. This CDR3 reads CASSRPGTGAYEQYF. Here the CDR3 DNA reads TGTGCCAGCAGCCGACCCGGGACAGGGGCCTACGAGCAGTACTTC.

The chain has TRBV5-1 and TRBJ2-1, with D possibly TRBD2 on 6 matching bases. CDR3 length: 15 residues. Germline V gene lookup returns CDR1 SGHRS and CDR2 YFSETQ. Trimming left V 0 bases short and J 4 bases short, with 11 bases between. CDR3 amino acids: CASSLGGVGYNEQFF. CDR3 bases: TGCGCCAGCAGCTTGGGCGGGGTCGGGTACAATGAGCAGTTCTTC. Looking up the rest from reference TRBV5-1 and TRBJ2-1 gives the full variable domain: KAGVTQTPRYLIKTRGQQVTLSCSPISGHRSVSWYQQTPGQGLQFLFEYFSETQRNKGNFPGRFSGRQFSNSRSEMNVSTLELGDSALYLCASSLGGVGYNEQFFGPGTRLTVL.

The V and J genes are TRBV3-1 (or the pseudogene TRBV3-2) and TRBJ1-2, with D tentatively TRBD1 (6 bases). V was trimmed by 0 bases and J by 2 bases, leaving 13 bases between them. The CDR3 covers 16 residues. Germline CDR1 reads LGHDT; CDR2 reads YNNKEL (reference sequence). CDR3 nucleotide sequence: TGTGCCAGCAGCCAAGATCGGAGGACAGTAAACTATGGCTACACCTTC. It yields the protein CASSQDRRTVNYGYTF.